The present TCR beta chain was sequenced within a study of spatial heterogeneity in lung cancer (dated by TCRdb to the late 2010s). Concerning the study at large: Beta-chain transcripts were consistently detected in greater numbers than alpha-chain transcripts, which likely reflects a higher abundance of beta-chain transcripts. In the raw uncorrected reads, each unique combination of TCR and UMI appeared more than ten times on average. TCR alpha and beta repertoires were quantitatively compared across multiple tumor regions, matched nontumor lung and blood in non-small cell lung cancer. TCR repertoire features were related to nonsynonymous mutation counts determined by whole-exome sequencing of tumor tissue. At surgery, some 200 tumor regions, around 68 matched nontumor lung samples and fewer than 60 PBMC samples were TCR-sequenced for both alpha and beta chains. Paper-wide results and their limitations: Ubiquitous expanded tumor TCRs were detected in blood more often at tumor resection than at routine follow-up. Additional single-cell paired TCR alpha and beta sequencing was considered necessary to confirm, at a functional level, the hypothesis that regional TCRs recognize regional mutations.

Per the publication, the time point label means: sample taken at primary tumor resection. For TCR sequencing, whole RNA was extracted from tumor and nontumor lung tissue, or from cryopreserved PBMC samples, and no cell sorting was done. Donors were some 67 patients with early-stage, untreated non-small cell lung cancer from the lung TRACERx cohort. Patients were selected for TCR sequencing only if sufficient RNA was available from at least two tumor regions. Library generation was performed with 5' RACE. Sequenced on a NextSeq 500. To allow correction of PCR and sequencing errors, the TCR library protocol tagged every TCR cDNA molecule with a unique molecular identifier. Per the original workflow: Decombinator tools were used for TCR identification, UMI-based error correction and CDR3 extraction. TCRs above a frequency of 2 per 1,000, corresponding to the top 1% of the tumor frequency distribution, were defined as expanded. Rényi diversity was computed with the R vegan package after subsampling each repertoire 100 times to 5,000 TCRs. CDR3 similarity networks were constructed using string-kernel similarity of amino acid triplets, with links drawn between CDR3s whose pairwise similarity was above 0.82. TCRdb took the public reads, trimmed them with fastp at Q25, ran MiXCR for clone calling and kept in-frame beta chains. Entries are consolidated by CDR3 protein sequence, retaining the most common genes and DNA. The V and J calls, along with clone size, are taken from TCRdb and not from the paper's own processing. Across this sample there are around 9,700 distinct CDR3 sequences, with 24% seen only once. Together, the top ten hold 25% to 35% of the sample.

Via the germline V gene, CDR1 is MDHEN and CDR2 SYDVKM. The germline ends are 12 bases apart after V is trimmed by 2 bases and J by 2 bases. The CDR3 covers 15 residues, taking in both the cysteine and the phenylalanine. Only the CDR3 DNA stays, 45 bases, in frame from base 1. This clonotype is judged medium-sized (0.01 to 0.1%). Its antigen target is currently unknown. Base qualities are not recorded, but no much larger clone differs from it by a single base. The chain couples TRBV28 to TRBJ1-1, with TRBD1 perhaps the D gene, on 6 matching bases. Sequenced here: PBMCs, sampled at surgery. The receptor comes from a female donor with early-stage non-small cell lung cancer. The bases are TGTGCCAGCAGTTTACCCGGAGGGGGTAACACTGAAGCTTTCTTT. Translated, this is CASSLPGGGNTEAFF.